One and the same sample provided the 25 T cell receptor beta chains below, sequenced in a study of read filtering for tumor transcriptome and immune sequencing. Molecular barcoded adaptors covering alpha/delta and beta/gamma chains were used on roughly 400 ng RNA. TCRdb reprocessed the reads with MiXCR, giving one entry per CDR3 protein. The sample lists fewer than 25,000 distinct CDR3 sequences, 22% seen once, with around 52% in the top ten. Sequenced sample: a population of CD138-negative cells sorted from bone marrow. These receptors were collected from a donor at least 40 years old with multiple myeloma.

The V call is TRBV6-1, the J call TRBJ1-5, with unresolved D. The germline V and J ends were trimmed by 7 bases and 4 bases, with 11 bases remaining between them. Germline V lookup: CDR1 MNHNS, CDR2 SASEGT. The CDR3 extends over 13 amino acids. CDR3 nucleotide sequence: TGTGCCAGCACCTGGTCAGAGAATCAGCCCCAGCATTTT. It specifies CASTWSENQPQHF.

In its sample, this clonotype was seen many times. This chain links TRBV29-1 with TRBJ2-5; D remains ambiguous. This CDR3 comprises 11 residues. V gave up 5 bases and J gave up 9 bases, with 13 bases separating them. The germline V gene has CDR1 SQVTM and CDR2 ANQGSEA. The CDR3 region has the DNA TGCAGCGTTCGGCCAAATGGGGCCCAGTACTTC. It translates to CSVRPNGAQYF.

This clonotype was seen many times. CDR3 region: CASRPTQGDNSPLHF. CDR3 bases: TGTGCCAGCAGGCCCACGCAGGGGGACAATTCACCCCTCCACTTT. The chain employs TRBV7-2 and TRBJ1-6; TRBD1 agrees at 7 bases. V was clipped by 6 bases and J by 7 bases; unmatched bases: 9. The germline V gene encodes CDR1 SGHTA and CDR2 FQGNSA. The CDR3 sequence is 15 residues long. Full variable domain (outside the CDR3, taken from reference TRBV7-2 and TRBJ1-6): GAGVSQSPSNKVTEKGKDVELRCDPISGHTALYWYRQSLGQGLEFLIYFQGNSAPDKSGLPSDRFSAERTGGSVSTLTIQRTQQEDSAVYLCASRPTQGDNSPLHFGNGTRLTVT.

About this clonotype: A much larger clone sits a single nucleotide away, making a read error possible. The chain couples TRBV7-2 to TRBJ2-3; D may be TRBD1 or TRBD2 (5 bases each). CDR3 length: 14 amino acids. Germline V gene sequence: CDR1 SGHTA, CDR2 FQGNSA. The CDR3: CASSPSRVGDTRYF. As DNA, the CDR3 is TGTGCCAGCAGCCCCAGCCGAGTGGGGGATACGCGGTATTTT.

As concerns this clonotype: A much larger clone lies one base from this, so it may be a read error. Without the conserved terminal phenylalanine or tryptophan, this CDR3 likely stems from a read error. The chain is built from TRBV12-3 or TRBV12-4 and TRBJ1-1; tentative D call: TRBD1 (6 bases). Trimming cost V 5 bases and J 7 bases, with 20 bases left between them. The CDR3 totals 15 residues. CDR3 in amino acids: CASSPRQALWGEAFL. In DNA, the CDR3 is TGTGCCAGCAGTCCGAGACAGGCCCTTTGGGGTGAAGCTTTCCTT.

In this sample, this clonotype turned up many times. The genes are TRBV19 and TRBJ2-1, with D tentatively TRBD1 (6 bases). Germline V gene sequence: CDR1 LNHDA, CDR2 SQIVND (reference sequence). V shed 6 bases and J shed 9 bases, with 12 bases lying between them. The CDR3 sequence is 12 residues long. The CDR3 bases are TGTGCCAGTAGGACAGGAGGAAGTGAGCAGTTCTTC. It translates to CASRTGGSEQFF. The whole variable domain, filled in from reference TRBV19 and TRBJ2-1, reads DGGITQSPKYLFRKEGQNVTLSCEQNLNHDAMYWYRQDPGQGLRLIYYSQIVNDFQKGDIAEGYSVSREKKESFPLTVTSAQKNPTAFYLCASRTGGSEQFFGPGTRLTVL.

About this clonotype itself: One end of the junction does not line up with germline, which may come from a read error. The chain joins TRBV20-1 to TRBJ2-1; D not resolved. Germline V gives CDR1 DFQATT, CDR2 SNEGSKA (reference sequence). The CDR3 is 12 amino acids. CDR3 DNA: TGCAGTGCTAGGCCCACTTTCAATGAACAGTTCTTC. Its translation is CSARPTFNEQFF.

This clonotype has more than one count but fewer than ten. This sequence joins TRBV20-1 and TRBJ2-3; D gene unclear. The CDR3 has 12 amino acids. The V end was cut by 3 bases, the J end by 3 bases, with 7 bases between. Germline assignment: CDR1 DFQATT and CDR2 SNEGSKA (reference sequence). The CDR3, as DNA: TGCAGTGCTAGGACCGGGACAGATACGCAGTATTTT. Translating it yields CSARTGTDTQYF.

This clonotype was seen only a few times. The chain uses TRBV6-5 and TRBJ1-4; perhaps TRBD1 as D (5 bases). The length of the CDR3 is 15 residues. Per germline, CDR1 MNHEY and CDR2 SVGAGI. V shed 0 bases and J shed 2 bases, with 7 bases lying between them. As DNA, the CDR3 is TGTGCCAGCAGTTACTCGGGACGGACTAATGAAAAACTGTTTTTT. Residues: CASSYSGRTNEKLFF.

This clonotype was picked up a small number of times. The J gene is TRBJ2-5, the V gene TRBV4-1, with 7 bases identical to TRBD1. Germline V gene lookup returns CDR1 MGHRA and CDR2 YSYEKL. Trimming took 4 bases from V and 5 from J; bases not matched to a gene: 4. The CDR3 has 13 residues. The CDR3 DNA is TGCGCCAGCAGCCTGACAGGGACCGAGACCCAGTACTTC. Translated, it gives CASSLTGTETQYF.

The V call is TRBV15, the J call TRBJ2-2, with 9 bases that match TRBD1. The germline V gene encodes CDR1 LNHNV and CDR2 YYDKDF (reference sequence). The CDR3 is made up of 15 amino acids. With V trimmed by 3 bases and J by 6 bases, 5 bases remained unmatched. CDR3 DNA sequence: TGTGCCACCAGCAGCCAGGACAGGGGCCCCGGGGAGCTGTTTTTT. Translating gives CATSSQDRGPGELFF.

This clonotype was recorded many times. The J gene is TRBJ1-2, the V gene TRBV6-1, with TRBD1 matching 7 bases. This CDR3 is built from 15 residues. Germline trimming cut 6 bases from V and 0 bases from J; bases unmatched to any gene: 7. Germline CDR1 reads MNHNS; CDR2 reads SASEGT. The CDR3 here is CASSPQGLTNYGYTF. The CDR3 coding sequence is TGTGCCAGCAGCCCACAGGGGTTAACTAACTATGGCTACACCTTC.

This clonotype was detected ten times or more. V usage is TRBV19 and J usage is TRBJ2-1; TRBD1 matches 9 bases. Germline lookup yields CDR1 LNHDA and CDR2 SQIVND (reference sequence). The J segment lost 6 bases and the V segment lost 5 bases, leaving 5 bases of the junction unmatched. The CDR3 runs to 14 residues. CDR3 residues: CASSRDRVSNEQFF. CDR3 nucleotides: TGTGCCAGTAGTCGGGACAGGGTGAGCAATGAGCAGTTCTTC.

The chain employs TRBV29-1 and TRBJ2-5, with D hard to call. Germline assignment: CDR1 SQVTM and CDR2 ANQGSEA. There are 12 residues in the CDR3. The ends were cut back, 4 bases at V and 4 bases at J, with 10 bases in the middle. CDR3 sequence reads: CSVASVGETQYF. The CDR3 bases are TGCAGCGTTGCCTCCGTGGGAGAGACCCAGTACTTC.

Turning to this clonotype: No conserved phenylalanine or tryptophan ends this CDR3, so it is likely a read error. V is TRBV5-1 and J is TRBJ1-1; D remains unclear. The germline CDR1 and CDR2 sequences are SGHRS and YFSETQ. The CDR3 contains 14 residues. V was clipped by 1 base and J by 5 bases, with 12 bases between them. For the CDR3, the DNA is TGCGCCAGCAGCTTGTATACGGGCGCTACTGAAGCTTTCTCT. Translation: CASSLYTGATEAFS.

This clonotype was counted only a few times. The chain carries TRBV7-2 and TRBJ2-7; no clear D gene. The germline CDR1 and CDR2 sequences are SGHTA and FQGNSA. The CDR3 is made up of 14 amino acids. V was trimmed by 5 bases and J by 0 bases, leaving 11 bases between them. The CDR3 DNA reads as TGTGCCAGCAGCCGTGAGGCCAGCTCCTACGAGCAGTACTTC. Its translation is CASSREASSYEQYF.

J is TRBJ2-2 and V is TRBV20-1, with TRBD2 as a possible D gene (5 bases). This CDR3 comprises 15 residues. Between the trimmed V and J ends, which lost 6 bases and 4 bases, there was a span of 18 bases. The germline V gene encodes CDR1 DFQATT and CDR2 SNEGSKA (reference sequence). CDR3 bases: TGCAGTGCATCAGACTCGCGGGCCCCCACCGGGGAGCTGTTTTTT. As protein: CSASDSRAPTGELFF.

The chain links TRBV6-6 to TRBJ2-5; 8 bases fit TRBD2. Germline V lookup: CDR1 MNHNY, CDR2 SVGAGI (reference sequence). The V and J ends lost 0 bases and 4 bases, in that order; junction bases with no gene match: 4. The CDR3 loop spans 15 amino acids. CDR3 coding DNA: TGTGCCAGCAGTTACTCTAACGGGGGGGCAGAGACCCAGTACTTC. This codes for CASSYSNGGAETQYF.

This clonotype came up many times. The gene calls are TRBV7-9 and TRBJ1-4, with unresolved D. With 2 bases removed from V and 0 bases from J, the gap between germline ends came to 10 bases. The CDR3 spans 16 residues. The V gene's germline CDR1 is SEHNR and CDR2 FQNEAQ (reference sequence). The CDR3 reads CASSLSTASTNEKLFF. CDR3 in DNA: TGTGCCAGCAGCTTAAGTACAGCTTCAACTAATGAAAAACTGTTTTTT. Based on the CDR3 plus reference TRBV7-9 and TRBJ1-4, the full variable domain is DTGVSQNPRHKITKRGQNVTFRCDPISEHNRLYWYRQTLGQGPEFLTYFQNEAQLEKSRLLSDRFSAERPKGSFSTLEIQRTEQGDSAMYLCASSLSTASTNEKLFFGSGTQLSVL.

This clonotype was found a few times. V gene TRBV7-2 combines with J gene TRBJ1-5; maybe TRBD1 (6 bases). Germline V gene data show CDR1 as SGHTA and CDR2 as FQGNSA. The V end lost 5 bases, the J end lost 9 bases, and 17 bases lay between the germline ends. CDR3 size: 14 residues. The CDR3 is CASSIPSTGRPQHF. The CDR3 coding sequence is TGTGCCAGCAGCATACCTTCGACAGGTCGGCCCCAGCATTTT.

Many counts were recorded for this clonotype. This rearrangement joins TRBV7-2 to TRBJ2-5; TRBD2 agrees at 11 bases. The CDR3 sequence is 15 residues long. V shed 2 bases and J 4 bases; nucleotides not matched to a gene: 3. In germline, CDR1 is SGHTA, CDR2 FQGNSA. The CDR3 DNA reads as TGTGCCAGCAGCTTAATAACTAGCGGGGGAGAGACCCAGTACTTC. As protein: CASSLITSGGETQYF.

CDR3 in DNA: TGTGCCAGCAGTTTGGGACAGGGGAGCACTGAAGCTTTCTTT. Amino acids: CASSLGQGSTEAFF. The chain has TRBV6-5 and TRBJ1-1; 10 bases map to TRBD1. Germline V gives CDR1 MNHEY, CDR2 SVGAGI. This CDR3 spans 14 amino acids. V lost 4 bases, J lost 4 bases, and 3 bases stayed unmatched.

By share, this clonotype ranks as medium-sized. The chain joins TRBV27 to TRBJ2-1, with TRBD2 matching 9 bases. V lost 2 bases, J lost 4 bases, and 6 bases stayed unmatched. CDR1 and CDR2 from the germline V gene are MNHEY and SMNVEV (reference sequence). The CDR3 is 16 amino acids. The CDR3 sequence is CASSLGAGGQYNEQFF. CDR3 nucleotides: TGTGCCAGCAGTTTAGGGGCGGGGGGGCAATACAATGAGCAGTTCTTC.

This clonotype was seen repeatedly, ten times or more. This rearrangement joins TRBV29-1 to TRBJ1-1; D perhaps matches TRBD1 (5 bases). Trimming removed 0 bases from V and 3 bases from J, with 14 bases in between. Germline V lookup: CDR1 SQVTM, CDR2 ANQGSEA. The CDR3 has 15 residues. CDR3 coding DNA: TGCAGCGTTGAAGACGCCAGGGTAAAGGACACTGAAGCTTTCTTT. This encodes CSVEDARVKDTEAFF. The full variable domain, in which reference TRBV29-1 and TRBJ1-1 provide the parts outside the CDR3, is SAVISQKPSRDICQRGTSLTIQCQVDSQVTMMFWYRQQPGQSLTLIATANQGSEATYESGFVIDKFPISRPNLTFSTLTVSNMSPEDSSIYLCSVEDARVKDTEAFFGQGTRLTVV.

In its sample, this clonotype was seen many times. This chain connects TRBV6-1 to TRBJ1-4; D not resolved. CDR1 MNHNS and CDR2 SASEGT come from the germline V gene. The CDR3 is made up of 11 amino acids. V gave up 6 bases and J gave up 9 bases, with 8 bases separating them. The chain's CDR3 is CASSLSKKLFF. For the CDR3, the DNA is TGTGCCAGCAGCCTATCTAAAAAACTGTTTTTT.